In its sample, the clone carrying this T cell receptor (beta chain) was seen many times. This sample is drawn from a study of T cells after yellow fever vaccination. As for the study in general: The SMART-Seq v4 Ultra Low Input method served to prepare the low-cell-number fractions.

The study's findings and limits: Detected again after the booster were most primary-vaccination clones, at 95% to 96% CD4 and 70% to 90% CD8. Secondary responses were weaker yet peaked faster, day 5 versus 15.

Template switching by 5'RACE produced TCR cDNA, adding a universal primer site and UMIs. TCRdb analysed the 5' RACE reads with MiXCR anew, one entry per CDR3 protein. The repertoire holds approximately 31,000 distinct CDR3 sequences, with roughly a tenth as singletons. Trimming took off 6 bases at V and 2 bases at J, with 10 bases between the two ends. Germline loops: CDR1 SGHRS, CDR2 YFSETQ. The CDR3 is made up of 13 amino acids. The source of this sequence is a man aged 18 to 29 who received the YFV17D yellow fever vaccine. The chain has TRBV5-1 and TRBJ2-3, with D hard to call. The source material was PBMCs, either bulk or a sorted T-cell subset (CD4+, CD8+, memory, or dextramer-sorted; not recorded which), sampled around 15 days after the first yellow fever vaccination. In DNA, the CDR3 is TGCGCCAGCACCGAGGTGGCCACAGATACGCAGTATTTT. It encodes CASTEVATDTQYF.